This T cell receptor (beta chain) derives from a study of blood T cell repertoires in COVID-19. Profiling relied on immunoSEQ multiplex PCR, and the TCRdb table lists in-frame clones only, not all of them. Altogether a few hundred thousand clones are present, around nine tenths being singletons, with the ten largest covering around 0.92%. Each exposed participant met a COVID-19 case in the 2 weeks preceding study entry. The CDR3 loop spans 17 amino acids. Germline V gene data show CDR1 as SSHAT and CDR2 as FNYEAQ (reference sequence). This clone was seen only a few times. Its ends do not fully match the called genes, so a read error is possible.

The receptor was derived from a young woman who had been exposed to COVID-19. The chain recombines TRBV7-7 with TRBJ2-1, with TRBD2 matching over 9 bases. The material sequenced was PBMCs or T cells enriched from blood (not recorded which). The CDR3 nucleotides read TGTGCTAGCAGCTTAATGGCTAGCGGGGCGTCCTACAATGAGCAGTTCTTC. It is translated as CASSLMASGASYNEQFF. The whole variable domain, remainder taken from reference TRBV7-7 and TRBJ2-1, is GAGVSQSPRYKVTKRGQDVTLRCDPISSHATLYWYQQALGQGPEFLTYFNYEAQPDKSGLPSDRFSAERPEGSISTLTIQRTEQRDSAMYRCASSLMASGASYNEQFFGPGTRLTVL.